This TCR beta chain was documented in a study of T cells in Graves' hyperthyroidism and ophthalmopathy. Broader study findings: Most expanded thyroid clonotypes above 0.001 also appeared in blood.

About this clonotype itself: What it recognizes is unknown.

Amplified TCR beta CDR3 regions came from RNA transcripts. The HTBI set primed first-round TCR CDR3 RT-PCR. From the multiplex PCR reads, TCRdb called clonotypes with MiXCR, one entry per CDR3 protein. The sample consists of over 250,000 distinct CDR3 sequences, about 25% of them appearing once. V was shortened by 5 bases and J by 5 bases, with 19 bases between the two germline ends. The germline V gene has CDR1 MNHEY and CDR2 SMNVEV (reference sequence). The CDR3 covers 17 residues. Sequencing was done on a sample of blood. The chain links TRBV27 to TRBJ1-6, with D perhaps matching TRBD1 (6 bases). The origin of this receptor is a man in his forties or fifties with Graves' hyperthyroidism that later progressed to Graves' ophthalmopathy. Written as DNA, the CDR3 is TGTGCCAGCAGTCACCCGCCCCGACAGGCTAATAATTCACCCCTCCACTTT. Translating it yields CASSHPPRQANNSPLHF.